The rows below give T cell receptor beta chains drawn from one sample of a study of blood T cell repertoires in COVID-19. This table comes from immunoSEQ multiplex PCR, and its TCRdb copy is limited to in-frame clones, with some not included. The sample consists of approximately 30,000 clones, around 88% of them appearing once. Sequenced: peripheral blood. Receptors originate from a human donor in a cohort sampled during active COVID-19. Both conserved end residues are part of each CDR3. The D gene is left open where the match is weak. A row's size may be missing; if present it is once, few, many or a size class.

.	TRBV18	TRBJ2-2	TRBD1	TGTGCCAGCTCACTAGGGACAGCCGGTGGCACCGGGGAGCTGTTTTTT	CASSLGTAGGTGELFF
.	TRBV19	TRBJ2-3	.	TGTGCCAGTAGTGGTTCTAGCGTCAGCACAGATACGCAGTATTTT	CASSGSSVSTDTQYF
.	TRBV27	TRBJ1-2	.	TGTGCCAGCAGTTTTTATCGGACGGGAGGGCTAGCCTATGGCTACACCTTC	CASSFYRTGGLAYGYTF
few	TRBV3-1/TRBV3-2	TRBJ2-5	TRBD2	TGTGCCAGCAGCAAAGAAACGGGACTAGCGGGGTCGCAGGGGACCCAGTACTTC	CASSKETGLAGSQGTQYF
.	TRBV5-1	TRBJ2-3	TRBD2	TGCGCCAGCGGAGAAAGCGGGGCTGACACAGATACGCAGTATTTT	CASGESGADTDTQYF
.	TRBV6-5	TRBJ2-7	.	TGTGCCAGCAGCAGGGACTCCTACGAGCAGTACTTC	CASSRDSYEQYF
.	TRBV15	TRBJ2-5	TRBD2	TGTGCCACCAGCAGAGATGAGGGACTAGCGCCAGACCTCCGGGAGACCCAGTACTTC	CATSRDEGLAPDLRETQYF
.	TRBV29-1	TRBJ1-6	.	TGCAGCGTTGCCCGAGACACAGATTCACCCCTCCACTTT	CSVARDTDSPLHF
.	TRBV24-1	TRBJ1-1	.	TGTGCCACCAGTTCAGGGGTGAACACTGAAGCTTTCTTT	CATSSGVNTEAFF
.	TRBV4-1	TRBJ1-2	TRBD1	TGCGCCAGCAGCCAGACAGGGAACCTTGGCTACACCTTC	CASSQTGNLGYTF
.	TRBV3-1/TRBV3-2	TRBJ2-4	TRBD2	TGTGCCAGCAGCCAAAGGGCCGGGGGTGTAGCGGGGAGAGAAAACATTCAGTACTTC	CASSQRAGGVAGRENIQYF
.	TRBV6-5	TRBJ2-3	TRBD1	TGTGCCAGCAGGGCCCCCAGGGGGCGGTCAGATACGCAGTATTTT	CASRAPRGRSDTQYF
once	TRBV2	TRBJ2-3	.	TGTGCCAGCAGCCCGACATTGCGCACAGATACGCAGTATTTT	CASSPTLRTDTQYF
.	TRBV4-1	TRBJ1-1	TRBD1	TGCGCCAGCAGCCAAGATTGGGGGGTCGGGACAGTAACTGAAGCTTTCTTT	CASSQDWGVGTVTEAFF
.	TRBV6-4	TRBJ2-7	TRBD1	TGTGCCAGCAGTTCTATACAGGGGAGTGAGCAGTACTTC	CASSSIQGSEQYF
.	TRBV5-1	TRBJ2-3	.	TGCGCCAGCAGCTCTTCTAGCACAGATACGCAGTATTTT	CASSSSSTDTQYF
.	TRBV9	TRBJ1-1	.	TGTGCCAGCAGCGCCGGGACTCTGAACACTGAAGCTTTCTTT	CASSAGTLNTEAFF